The 9 T cell receptor beta chains presented below share a single source sample, sequenced in a study of radiation and T cells in renal cell carcinoma. This table comes from immunoSEQ multiplex PCR, and its TCRdb copy is limited to in-frame clones, with some not included. The sample has around 75,000 clones, roughly 82% seen once. Time point here: blood 2 weeks post-SBRT. The treatment here: 15 Gy SBRT to primary tumor, nephrectomy 4 weeks later. The input for sequencing was blood, taken from a patient whose treatment included radiotherapy and nephrectomy. The receptors were sampled from a man in his sixties with renal cell carcinoma.

This rearrangement joins TRBV14 to TRBJ1-2, with 11 bases matching TRBD1. The ends lost 4 bases at V and 10 bases at J; junction bases unmatched: 11. The germline V gene has CDR1 SGHDN and CDR2 FVKESK. This CDR3 contains 15 residues. CDR3 region: CASSRFGQGASDYTF. In DNA form, the CDR3 reads TGTGCCAGCAGCCGTTTTGGACAGGGGGCGTCAGACTACACCTTC.

The chain couples TRBV18 to TRBJ2-7; D is perhaps TRBD2 (5 bases). Trimming took 2 bases from V and 2 from J, leaving 7 bases between them. The CDR3 extends over 13 amino acids. CDR1 and CDR2 from the germline V gene are KGHSH and LQKENI. The DNA for the CDR3 is TGTGCCAGCTCACCAGCGAGGGCCTACGAGCAGTACTTC. As protein: CASSPARAYEQYF.

The CDR3 loop is CASRPDRRAHTGELFF. CDR3 nucleotides: TGTGCCAGCAGACCCGACAGGAGGGCTCACACCGGGGAGCTGTTTTTT. This sequence joins TRBV28 and TRBJ2-2; perhaps D is TRBD1 or TRBD2 (6 bases each). The CDR3 is 16 residues long. Germline CDR1 MDHEN, CDR2 SYDVKM. The ends were cut back, 6 bases at V and 3 bases at J, with 17 bases in the middle.

V is TRBV5-4 and J is TRBJ2-5, with D possibly TRBD1 on 6 matching bases. Germline CDR1 and CDR2: SGHNT and YYREEE (reference sequence). This CDR3 is built from 13 residues. Trimming left V 2 bases short and J 3 bases short, with 8 bases between. The CDR3 DNA is TGTGCCAGCAGCTTCTCAGGGGAAGAGACCCAGTACTTC. Its translation: CASSFSGEETQYF.

The chain combines TRBV7-9 with TRBJ1-2; D is possibly TRBD1 (6 bases). This CDR3 comprises 17 residues. V was pared by 6 bases and J by 4 bases, with 24 bases between. Per the germline V gene, CDR1 is SEHNR and CDR2 is FQNEAQ (reference sequence). CDR3 protein: CASSLGGDTGVPYGYTF. CDR3 coding DNA: TGTGCCAGCAGTTTGGGCGGGGACACCGGGGTCCCCTATGGCTACACCTTC.

The chain carries TRBV5-4 and TRBJ2-7; tentative D call: TRBD1 (6 bases). Trimming shortened V by 6 bases and J by 6 bases, and 16 bases separated the two germline ends. The CDR3 has 13 residues. Germline assignment: CDR1 SGHNT and CDR2 YYREEE (reference sequence). CDR3 nucleotides: TGTGCCAGCAAACTAGGGGGACGGAGCGAGCAGTACTTC. Translated: CASKLGGRSEQYF.

This chain joins TRBV27 and TRBJ2-7; D may match TRBD1 or TRBD2 (6 bases each). The V end was cut by 6 bases, the J end by 0 bases, with 9 bases between. Per germline, CDR1 MNHEY and CDR2 SMNVEV (reference sequence). The CDR3 loop spans 13 amino acids. The CDR3 region is CASSKGGSYEQYF. The CDR3 nucleotides read TGTGCCAGCAGCAAGGGGGGCTCCTACGAGCAGTACTTC.

This rearrangement joins TRBV9 to TRBJ1-2, with 10 positions matching TRBD1. Germline V lookup: CDR1 SGDLS, CDR2 YYNGEE. V was clipped by 0 bases and J by 5 bases; unmatched bases: 1. The CDR3 has 14 residues. CDR3 DNA: TGTGCCAGCAGCGTAGCGGGACAGGGGTATGGCTACACCTTC. It yields the protein CASSVAGQGYGYTF.

This clone was counted a few times. J is TRBJ1-4 and V is TRBV18; 12 nucleotides align to TRBD1. CDR3 length: 15 amino acids. Looked up from germline, CDR1 is KGHSH and CDR2 is LQKENI. V dropped 6 bases and J dropped 7; count of bases not matched to a gene: 6. CDR3 nucleotide sequence: TGTGCCAGCTCTCTGGGACAGGGGGCTTTTGAAAAACTGTTTTTT. It encodes CASSLGQGAFEKLFF.